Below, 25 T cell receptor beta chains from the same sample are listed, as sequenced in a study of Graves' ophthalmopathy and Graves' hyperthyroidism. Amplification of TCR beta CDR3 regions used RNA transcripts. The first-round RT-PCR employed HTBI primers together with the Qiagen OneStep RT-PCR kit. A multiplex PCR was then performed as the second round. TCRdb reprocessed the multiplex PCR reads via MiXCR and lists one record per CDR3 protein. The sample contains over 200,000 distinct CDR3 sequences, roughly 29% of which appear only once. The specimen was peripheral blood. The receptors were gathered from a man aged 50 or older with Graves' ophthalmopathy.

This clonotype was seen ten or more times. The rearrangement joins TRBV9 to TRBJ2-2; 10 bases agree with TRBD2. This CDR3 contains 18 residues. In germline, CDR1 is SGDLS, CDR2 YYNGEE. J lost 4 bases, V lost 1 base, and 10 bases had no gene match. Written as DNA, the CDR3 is TGTGCCAGCAGCGTAAACCTACCGGGACTAGCGAGCACCGGGGAGCTGTTTTTT. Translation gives CASSVNLPGLASTGELFF.

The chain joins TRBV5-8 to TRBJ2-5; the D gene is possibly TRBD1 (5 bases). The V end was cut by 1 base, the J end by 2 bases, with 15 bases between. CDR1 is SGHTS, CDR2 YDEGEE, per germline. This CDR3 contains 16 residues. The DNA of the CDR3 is TGTGCCAGCAGCTTGTCGAGAGGCAGGGTTCAAGAGACCCAGTACTTC. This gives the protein CASSLSRGRVQETQYF.

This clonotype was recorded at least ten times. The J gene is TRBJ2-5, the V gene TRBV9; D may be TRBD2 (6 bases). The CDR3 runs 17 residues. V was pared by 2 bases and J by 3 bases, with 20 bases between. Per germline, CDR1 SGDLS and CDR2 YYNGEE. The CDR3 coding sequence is TGTGCCAGCAGCGTCCTCCCTTGGGGGACTCCTAAAGAGACCCAGTACTTC. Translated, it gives CASSVLPWGTPKETQYF. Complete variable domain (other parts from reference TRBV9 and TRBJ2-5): DSGVTQTPKHLITATGQRVTLRCSPRSGDLSVYWYQQSLDQGLQFLIQYYNGEERAKGNILERFSAQQFPDLHSELNLSSLELGDSALYFCASSVLPWGTPKETQYFGPGTRLLVL.

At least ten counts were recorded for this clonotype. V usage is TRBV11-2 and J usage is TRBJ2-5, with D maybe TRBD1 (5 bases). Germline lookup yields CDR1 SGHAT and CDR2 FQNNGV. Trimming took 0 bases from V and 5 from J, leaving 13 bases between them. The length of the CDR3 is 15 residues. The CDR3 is CASSLENIPGETQYF. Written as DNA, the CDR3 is TGTGCCAGCAGCTTAGAGAACATTCCAGGGGAGACCCAGTACTTC.

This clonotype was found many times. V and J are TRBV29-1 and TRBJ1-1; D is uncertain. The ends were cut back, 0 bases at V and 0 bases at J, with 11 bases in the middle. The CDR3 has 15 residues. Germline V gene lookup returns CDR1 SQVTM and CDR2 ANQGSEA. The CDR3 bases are TGCAGCGTTGAAGATCTCGCAGGCCTGAACACTGAAGCTTTCTTT. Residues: CSVEDLAGLNTEAFF.

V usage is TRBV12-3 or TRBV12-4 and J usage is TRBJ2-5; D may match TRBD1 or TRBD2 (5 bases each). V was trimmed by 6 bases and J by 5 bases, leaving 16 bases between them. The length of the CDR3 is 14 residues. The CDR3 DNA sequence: TGTGCCAGCAGGGAACTAGGAAGGGGTGAGACCCAGTACTTC. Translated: CASRELGRGETQYF.

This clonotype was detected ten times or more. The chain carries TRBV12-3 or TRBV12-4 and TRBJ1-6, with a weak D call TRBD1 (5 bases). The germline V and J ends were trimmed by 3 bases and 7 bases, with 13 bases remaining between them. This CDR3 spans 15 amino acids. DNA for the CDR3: TGTGCCAGCAGTTTCGTCTCAGGGCGAAATTCACCCCTCCACTTT. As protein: CASSFVSGRNSPLHF.

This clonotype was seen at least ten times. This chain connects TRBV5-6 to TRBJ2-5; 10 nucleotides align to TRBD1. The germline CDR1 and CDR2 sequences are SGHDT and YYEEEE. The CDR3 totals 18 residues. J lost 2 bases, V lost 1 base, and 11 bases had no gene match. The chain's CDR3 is CASSLPGTGVWGQETQYF. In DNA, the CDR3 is TGTGCCAGCAGCTTGCCCGGGACAGGGGTATGGGGACAAGAGACCCAGTACTTC.

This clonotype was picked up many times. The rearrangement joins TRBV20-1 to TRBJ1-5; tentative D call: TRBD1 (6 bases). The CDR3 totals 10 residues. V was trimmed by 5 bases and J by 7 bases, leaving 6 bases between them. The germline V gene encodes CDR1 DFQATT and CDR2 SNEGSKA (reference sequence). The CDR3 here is CSAGGQPQHF. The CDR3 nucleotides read TGCAGTGCTGGGGGCCAGCCCCAGCATTTT.

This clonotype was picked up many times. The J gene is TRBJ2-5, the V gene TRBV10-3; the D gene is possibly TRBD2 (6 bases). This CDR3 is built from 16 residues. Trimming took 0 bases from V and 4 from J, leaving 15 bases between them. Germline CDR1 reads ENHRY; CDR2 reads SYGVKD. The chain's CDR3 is CAISESNSGTPETQYF. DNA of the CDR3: TGTGCCATCAGTGAGTCGAATAGCGGAACCCCAGAGACCCAGTACTTC.

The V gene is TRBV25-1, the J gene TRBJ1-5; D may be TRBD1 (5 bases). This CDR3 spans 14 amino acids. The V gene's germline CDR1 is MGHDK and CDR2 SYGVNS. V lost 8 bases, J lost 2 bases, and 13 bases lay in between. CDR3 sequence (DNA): TGTGCCAGCTCCCAGGGTGGGGGCAATCAGCCCCAGCATTTT. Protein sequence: CASSQGGGNQPQHF.

The DNA for the CDR3 is TGTGCCAGCAGTTCAGAGACAGCCAATCAGCCCCAGCATTTT. Protein product: CASSSETANQPQHF. The J gene is TRBJ1-5, the V gene TRBV12-3 or TRBV12-4, with a possible D match to TRBD1 (5 bases). This CDR3 is built from 14 residues. V lost 4 bases, J lost 3 bases, and 10 bases lay in between.

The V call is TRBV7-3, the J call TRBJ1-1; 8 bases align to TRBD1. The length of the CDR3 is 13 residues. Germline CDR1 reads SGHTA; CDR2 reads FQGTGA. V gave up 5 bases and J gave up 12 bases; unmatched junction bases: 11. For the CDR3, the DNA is TGTGCCAGCAGCCCCGGGACAGGCGGACGGCCTTTCTTT. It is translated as CASSPGTGGRPFF.

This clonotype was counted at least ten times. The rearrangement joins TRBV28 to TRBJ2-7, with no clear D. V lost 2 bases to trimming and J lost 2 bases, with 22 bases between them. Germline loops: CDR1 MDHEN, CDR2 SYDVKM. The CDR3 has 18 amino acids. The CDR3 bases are TGTGCCAGCAGTTTAGAGGCCTCCACCCGTGACACTCCCTACGAGCAGTACTTC. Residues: CASSLEASTRDTPYEQYF.

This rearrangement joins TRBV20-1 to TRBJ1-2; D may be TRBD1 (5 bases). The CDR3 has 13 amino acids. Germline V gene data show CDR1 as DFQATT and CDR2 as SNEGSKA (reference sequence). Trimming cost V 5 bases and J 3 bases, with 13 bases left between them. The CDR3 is CSALEWGDYGYTF. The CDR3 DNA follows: TGCAGTGCTCTGGAGTGGGGCGACTATGGCTACACCTTC.

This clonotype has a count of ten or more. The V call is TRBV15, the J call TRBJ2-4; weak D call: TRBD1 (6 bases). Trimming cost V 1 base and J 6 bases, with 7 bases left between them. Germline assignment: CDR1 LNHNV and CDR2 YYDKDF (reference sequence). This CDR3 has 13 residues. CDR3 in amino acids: CATSRGRGNIQYF. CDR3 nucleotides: TGTGCCACCAGCAGAGGCAGGGGAAACATTCAGTACTTC.

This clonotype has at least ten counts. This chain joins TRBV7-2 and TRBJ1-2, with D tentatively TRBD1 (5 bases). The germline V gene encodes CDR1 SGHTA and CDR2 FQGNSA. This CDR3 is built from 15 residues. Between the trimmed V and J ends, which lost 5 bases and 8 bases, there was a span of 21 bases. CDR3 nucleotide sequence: TGTGCCAGCAGCCAGGGTGGGGCATCGGATATGGGCTACACCTTC. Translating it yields CASSQGGASDMGYTF.

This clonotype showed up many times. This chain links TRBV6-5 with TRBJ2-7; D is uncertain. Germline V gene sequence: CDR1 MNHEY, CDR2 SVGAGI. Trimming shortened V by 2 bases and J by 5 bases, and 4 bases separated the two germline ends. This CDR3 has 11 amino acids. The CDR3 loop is CASSYLNEQYF. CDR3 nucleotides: TGTGCCAGCAGTTACCTCAACGAGCAGTACTTC.

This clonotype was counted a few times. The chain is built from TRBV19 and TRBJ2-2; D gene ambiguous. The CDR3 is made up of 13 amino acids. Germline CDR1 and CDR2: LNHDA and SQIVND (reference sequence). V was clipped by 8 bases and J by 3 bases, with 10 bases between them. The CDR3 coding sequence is TGTGCCAGTCCGGCGGTCTACACCGGGGAGCTGTTTTTT. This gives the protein CASPAVYTGELFF.

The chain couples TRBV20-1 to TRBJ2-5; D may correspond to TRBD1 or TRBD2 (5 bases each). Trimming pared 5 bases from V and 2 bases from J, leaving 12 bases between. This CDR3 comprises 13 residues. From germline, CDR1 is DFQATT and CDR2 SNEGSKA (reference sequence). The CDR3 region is CSAGDGSQETQYF. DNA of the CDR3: TGCAGTGCTGGGGACGGATCACAAGAGACCCAGTACTTC.

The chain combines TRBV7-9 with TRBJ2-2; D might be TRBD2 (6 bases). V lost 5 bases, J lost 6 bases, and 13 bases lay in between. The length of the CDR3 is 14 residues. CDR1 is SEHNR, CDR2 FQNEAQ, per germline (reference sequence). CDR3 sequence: CASSPTAGSGELFF. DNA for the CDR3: TGTGCCAGCAGCCCCACGGCGGGGTCCGGGGAGCTGTTTTTT.

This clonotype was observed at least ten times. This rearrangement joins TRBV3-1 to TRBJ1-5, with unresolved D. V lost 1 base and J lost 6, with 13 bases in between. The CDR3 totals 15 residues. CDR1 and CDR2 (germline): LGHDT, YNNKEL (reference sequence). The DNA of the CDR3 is TGTGCCAGCAGCCAAGCCCTGTCGGCCACTCAGCCCCAGCATTTT. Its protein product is CASSQALSATQPQHF.

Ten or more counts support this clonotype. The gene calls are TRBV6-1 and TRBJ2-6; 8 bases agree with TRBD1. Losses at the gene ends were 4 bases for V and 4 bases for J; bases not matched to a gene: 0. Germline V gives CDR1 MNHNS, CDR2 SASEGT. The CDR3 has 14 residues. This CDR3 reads CASSGTGGANVLTF. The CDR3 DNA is TGTGCCAGCAGTGGGACAGGGGGGGCCAACGTCCTGACTTTC.

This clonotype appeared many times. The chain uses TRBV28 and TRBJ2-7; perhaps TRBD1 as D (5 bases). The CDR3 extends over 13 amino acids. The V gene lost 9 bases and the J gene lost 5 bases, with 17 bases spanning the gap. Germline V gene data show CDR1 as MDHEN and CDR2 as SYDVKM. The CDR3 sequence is CARGARANNEQYF. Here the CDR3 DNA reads TGTGCCAGAGGAGCCAGGGCAAACAACGAGCAGTACTTC.

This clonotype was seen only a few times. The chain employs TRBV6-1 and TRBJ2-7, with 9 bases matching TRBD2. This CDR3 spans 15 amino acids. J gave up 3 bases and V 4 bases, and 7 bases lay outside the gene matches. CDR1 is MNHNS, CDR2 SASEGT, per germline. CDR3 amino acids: CASSARTSDFYEQYF. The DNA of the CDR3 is TGTGCCAGCAGTGCTCGGACTAGCGATTTCTACGAGCAGTACTTC.